The clone carrying this T cell receptor beta chain is classed as medium-sized (0.01 to 0.1%). The antigen remains undetermined. Mouse gene names apply. The read gets to within 1 residue of the CDR3 end, and the germline J gene fills in the rest. This entry comes from a study of tissue T cells after allogeneic stem cell transplantation. Measured with immunoSEQ multiplex PCR; TCRdb has only the in-frame clones, and not every one. The table records 7,500 to 9,000 clones, around 33% of them present only once. This CDR3 comprises 14 residues. CDR1 is KGHPV and CDR2 is FQNQEV in the germline V gene (reference sequence). The V and J ends lost 2 bases and 2 bases respectively, with 8 bases between them. Time point: mouse harvest day 14 after allogeneic transplant. Tail vein injection delivered 10^7 T-cell-depleted bone marrow cells and 10^6 splenic CD5+ T cells. B6 (H2b) cells into BALB/c (H2d) mice; tissues taken at day 7 or 14.

Study-level results: Blood and spleen captured only part of the tissue TCR repertoire. Sampling depth was limited, and the cohort was small and clinically varied. Anatomically similar tissues had similar TCR repertoires within each patient.

The material sequenced was skin. The receptor was derived from a female BALB/c mouse given C57BL/6 T cells with graft-versus-host disease after an allogeneic hematopoietic cell transplant. The J gene is TRBJ2-4, the V gene TRBV26, with TRBD2 as a possible D gene (5 bases). CDR3 sequence: CASSLVWDQNTLYF. The part of the CDR3 DNA that was read is TGTGCCAGCAGTCTGGTCTGGGATCAAAACACCTTGTAC.